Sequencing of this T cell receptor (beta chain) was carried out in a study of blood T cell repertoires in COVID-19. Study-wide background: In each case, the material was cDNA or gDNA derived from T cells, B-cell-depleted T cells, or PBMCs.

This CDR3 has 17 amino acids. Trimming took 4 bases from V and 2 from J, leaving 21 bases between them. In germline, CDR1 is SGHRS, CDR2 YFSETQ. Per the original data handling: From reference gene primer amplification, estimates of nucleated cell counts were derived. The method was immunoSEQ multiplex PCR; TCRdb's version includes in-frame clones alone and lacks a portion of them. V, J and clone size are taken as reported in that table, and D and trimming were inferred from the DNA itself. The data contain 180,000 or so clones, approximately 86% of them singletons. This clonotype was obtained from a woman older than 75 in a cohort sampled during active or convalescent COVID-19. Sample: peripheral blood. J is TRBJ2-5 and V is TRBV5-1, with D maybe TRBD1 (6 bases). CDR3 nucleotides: TGCGCCAGCAGCGCAATTCCCCGCCGGGACATTCAAGAGACCCAGTACTTC. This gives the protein CASSAIPRRDIQETQYF.